The present T cell receptor beta chain was sequenced within a study of glioma-infiltrating T cells. Study in general: Dexamethasone exposure before glioma surgery was limited to six or fewer days. Blood libraries targeted about 4.5- to 11-fold coverage of about 900,000 T cells.

Details on this clonotype: The junction shows a germline mismatch at one end, possibly a read error.

Amplification of TCR alpha and beta CDR3 regions from RNA used iRepertoire nested multiplex PCR. MiXCR, applied by TCRdb to the multiplex PCR reads, yields one record per CDR3 protein. This table holds 400,000 or so distinct CDR3 sequences, 41% found once. The CDR3 totals 15 residues. CDR1 DFQATT and CDR2 SNEGSKA come from the germline V gene (reference sequence). Material: glioma tissue, nonneoplastic brain tissue, or PBMCs (not recorded which). The origin of this receptor is a human donor with low-grade glioma or glioblastoma, undergoing nonglioma brain surgery, or in good health (not recorded which). This rearrangement joins TRBV20-1 to TRBJ2-3; D perhaps matches TRBD2 (8 bases). DNA of the CDR3: TGCAGTGCTACCAGGCGGGAGGCCGGGACAGATACGCTGTATTTT. This codes for CSATRREAGTDTLYF.